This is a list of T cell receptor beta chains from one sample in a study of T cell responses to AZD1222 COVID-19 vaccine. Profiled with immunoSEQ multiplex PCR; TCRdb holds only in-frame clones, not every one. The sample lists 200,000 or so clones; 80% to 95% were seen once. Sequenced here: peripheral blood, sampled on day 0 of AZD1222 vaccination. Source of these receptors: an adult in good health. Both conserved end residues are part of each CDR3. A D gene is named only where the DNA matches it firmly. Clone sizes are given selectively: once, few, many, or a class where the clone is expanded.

CDR3 DNA: TGTGCCAGCAGCCTCGGGACTAGTAGTAACAATGAGCAGTTCTTC
CDR3 protein: CASSLGTSSNNEQFF
D gene: TRBD2
J gene: TRBJ2-1
V gene: TRBV3-1/TRBV3-2
CDR3 length: 15
clone size: -

CDR3 DNA: TGTGCCAGCAGCGGGGGCCCAACTAACTATGGCTACACCTTC
CDR3 protein: CASSGGPTNYGYTF
D gene: -
J gene: TRBJ1-2
V gene: TRBV5-6
CDR3 length: 14
clone size: -

CDR3 DNA: TGCGCCAGCAGCTTGGGTATTTGGGCGCGAACCGTCTCTGAAGCTTTCTTT
CDR3 protein: CASSLGIWARTVSEAFF
D gene: -
J gene: TRBJ1-1
V gene: TRBV5-1
CDR3 length: 17
clone size: few

CDR3 DNA: TGTGCCAGCAGCGACTTCGGACACCCCTATGGCTACACCTTC
CDR3 protein: CASSDFGHPYGYTF
D gene: -
J gene: TRBJ1-2
V gene: TRBV28
CDR3 length: 14
clone size: -

CDR3 DNA: TGTGCCATCAGTGACGGGCGTACTGAAGCTTTCTTT
CDR3 protein: CAISDGRTEAFF
D gene: -
J gene: TRBJ1-1
V gene: TRBV10-3
CDR3 length: 12
clone size: -

CDR3 DNA: TGTGCCAGCAGCCAAATGCCGGGTGCAACGGATGGCTACACCTTC
CDR3 protein: CASSQMPGATDGYTF
D gene: -
J gene: TRBJ1-2
V gene: TRBV3-1/TRBV3-2
CDR3 length: 15
clone size: -

CDR3 DNA: TGTGCCAGCAGCTTAGTGGGACCCCTCGAAGGCGGGGAGCTGTTTTTT
CDR3 protein: CASSLVGPLEGGELFF
D gene: -
J gene: TRBJ2-2
V gene: TRBV7-8
CDR3 length: 16
clone size: -

CDR3 DNA: TGTGCCATCAGTGAACGTAGCGGGAGAATACGAGGGGACGAGCAGTACTTC
CDR3 protein: CAISERSGRIRGDEQYF
D gene: TRBD2
J gene: TRBJ2-7
V gene: TRBV10-3
CDR3 length: 17
clone size: -

CDR3 DNA: TGTGCCAGCAGCTTAGGAACAGGGGGCTCTGGAAACACCATATATTTT
CDR3 protein: CASSLGTGGSGNTIYF
D gene: TRBD1
J gene: TRBJ1-3
V gene: TRBV7-2
CDR3 length: 16
clone size: -

CDR3 DNA: TGTGCCAGCAGTTTAAGGGCAGTGACTGAAGCTTTCTTT
CDR3 protein: CASSLRAVTEAFF
D gene: -
J gene: TRBJ1-1
V gene: TRBV28
CDR3 length: 13
clone size: -

CDR3 DNA: TGCGCCAGCTCCCCGGGGGAGGGCTCCTACAATGAGCAGTTCTTC
CDR3 protein: CASSPGEGSYNEQFF
D gene: TRBD2
J gene: TRBJ2-1
V gene: TRBV5-1
CDR3 length: 15
clone size: -

CDR3 DNA: TGTGCCAGCAGCCCGGGACAGGGAGAAGAGACCCAGTACTTC
CDR3 protein: CASSPGQGEETQYF
D gene: TRBD1
J gene: TRBJ2-5
V gene: TRBV11-2
CDR3 length: 14
clone size: -

CDR3 DNA: TGTGCCTGGATAAGCGTAGTTGATGGCTACACCTTC
CDR3 protein: CAWISVVDGYTF
D gene: -
J gene: TRBJ1-2
V gene: TRBV30
CDR3 length: 12
clone size: -

CDR3 DNA: TGTGCCAGCAGCAAAGCCGGCGGCTATAGCAATCAGCCCCAGCATTTT
CDR3 protein: CASSKAGGYSNQPQHF
D gene: -
J gene: TRBJ1-5
V gene: TRBV21-1
CDR3 length: 16
clone size: -

CDR3 DNA: TGCGCCAGCAGCCTAACACCGAAAAACATTCAGTACTTC
CDR3 protein: CASSLTPKNIQYF
D gene: -
J gene: TRBJ2-4
V gene: TRBV4-1
CDR3 length: 13
clone size: -

CDR3 DNA: TGTGCCATCAGTGCCCACGATGATTCACCCCTCCACTTT
CDR3 protein: CAISAHDDSPLHF
D gene: -
J gene: TRBJ1-6
V gene: TRBV10-3
CDR3 length: 13
clone size: -

CDR3 DNA: TGTGCCAGCAGCGTCGGCAGGGGGGCGGAGACCCAGTACTTC
CDR3 protein: CASSVGRGAETQYF
D gene: -
J gene: TRBJ2-5
V gene: TRBV5-8
CDR3 length: 14
clone size: -

CDR3 DNA: TGTGCCAGCAGTCCCGGACACCGACTATTGGCTTTCTTT
CDR3 protein: CASSPGHRLLAFF
D gene: -
J gene: TRBJ1-1
V gene: TRBV27
CDR3 length: 13
clone size: -

CDR3 DNA: TGTGCCGCGAAGAAGTGGAACACTGAAGCTTTCTTT
CDR3 protein: CAAKKWNTEAFF
D gene: -
J gene: TRBJ1-1
V gene: TRBV6-5
CDR3 length: 12
clone size: -

CDR3 DNA: TGTGCCAGCAGTCAAAAGGGGGGGAGAGAGACCCAGTACTTC
CDR3 protein: CASSQKGGRETQYF
D gene: -
J gene: TRBJ2-5
V gene: TRBV28
CDR3 length: 14
clone size: -

CDR3 DNA: TGTGCCAGCAGTCTTTCCCCAGGGATAAATCAGCCCCAGCATTTT
CDR3 protein: CASSLSPGINQPQHF
D gene: -
J gene: TRBJ1-5
V gene: TRBV6-1
CDR3 length: 15
clone size: -

CDR3 DNA: TGTGCCAGCAGTTCTACTATGAACACTGAAGCTTTCTTT
CDR3 protein: CASSSTMNTEAFF
D gene: -
J gene: TRBJ1-1
V gene: TRBV28
CDR3 length: 13
clone size: -

CDR3 DNA: TGTGCCAGCAGTTGGGGACAGGGGGCGGCTAACTATGGCTACACCTTC
CDR3 protein: CASSWGQGAANYGYTF
D gene: TRBD1
J gene: TRBJ1-2
V gene: TRBV6-5
CDR3 length: 16
clone size: -

CDR3 DNA: TGTGCCAGCAGTTTAGGACCTTATGGCTACACCTTC
CDR3 protein: CASSLGPYGYTF
D gene: -
J gene: TRBJ1-2
V gene: TRBV12-3/TRBV12-4
CDR3 length: 12
clone size: -

CDR3 DNA: TGTGCCACCAGTGATTCGAGGACAGGCTACGAGCAGTACTTC
CDR3 protein: CATSDSRTGYEQYF
D gene: TRBD1
J gene: TRBJ2-7
V gene: TRBV24-1
CDR3 length: 14
clone size: -

CDR3 DNA: TGTGCCACCAGCAGAGAAAGGGGCAGGATGAACACTGAAGCTTTCTTT
CDR3 protein: CATSRERGRMNTEAFF
D gene: -
J gene: TRBJ1-1
V gene: TRBV15
CDR3 length: 16
clone size: -

CDR3 DNA: TGTGCCAGCAGCTTGGGACAGGGGGCCGGGGGCTACACCTTC
CDR3 protein: CASSLGQGAGGYTF
D gene: TRBD1
J gene: TRBJ1-2
V gene: TRBV3-1/TRBV3-2
CDR3 length: 14
clone size: -

CDR3 DNA: TGTGCCTGGAGGGAGGGAGGACTCCCTACGCAGTATTTT
CDR3 protein: CAWREGGLPTQYF
D gene: -
J gene: TRBJ2-3
V gene: TRBV30
CDR3 length: 13
clone size: -

CDR3 DNA: TGTGCCAGCAGCCCGGGACAGGGGGTCGGAGCGAACACTGAAGCTTTCTTT
CDR3 protein: CASSPGQGVGANTEAFF
D gene: TRBD1
J gene: TRBJ1-1
V gene: TRBV5-5
CDR3 length: 17
clone size: -

CDR3 DNA: TGTGCCAGCAGCCCCTGGGGAGCCAATCAGCCCCAGCATTTT
CDR3 protein: CASSPWGANQPQHF
D gene: -
J gene: TRBJ1-5
V gene: TRBV3-1/TRBV3-2
CDR3 length: 14
clone size: -

CDR3 DNA: TGTGCCAGCAGTGAGACCGCATATGGCTACACCTTC
CDR3 protein: CASSETAYGYTF
D gene: -
J gene: TRBJ1-2
V gene: TRBV12-3/TRBV12-4
CDR3 length: 12
clone size: -

CDR3 DNA: TGTGCCAGCTCCTCCGACCTTTCGACTAATGAAAAACTGTTTTTT
CDR3 protein: CASSSDLSTNEKLFF
D gene: -
J gene: TRBJ1-4
V gene: TRBV18
CDR3 length: 15
clone size: -

CDR3 DNA: TGTGCCATCAGTGAGTCGAAACGTCAGCCCCAGCATTTT
CDR3 protein: CAISESKRQPQHF
D gene: -
J gene: TRBJ1-5
V gene: TRBV10-3
CDR3 length: 13
clone size: -

CDR3 DNA: TGTGCCAGCAGCTTAGCGCCGGAGAAGACCCAGTACTTC
CDR3 protein: CASSLAPEKTQYF
D gene: -
J gene: TRBJ2-5
V gene: TRBV7-8
CDR3 length: 13
clone size: -

CDR3 DNA: TGTGCCAGCAGTTACGGGGGGGTGGGTAATGAAAAACTGTTTTTT
CDR3 protein: CASSYGGVGNEKLFF
D gene: -
J gene: TRBJ1-4
V gene: TRBV6-5
CDR3 length: 15
clone size: -

CDR3 DNA: TGTGCCAGCAGCGTCGACACCGGGGACAGGTGGGCTTTCTTT
CDR3 protein: CASSVDTGDRWAFF
D gene: TRBD1
J gene: TRBJ1-1
V gene: TRBV9
CDR3 length: 14
clone size: once